Each of the 2 T cell receptor beta chains below was sequenced from the same sample in a study of shared clonotypes between healthy human individuals (dated by TCRdb to the early 2020s). The library was built by means of the immunoSEQ multiplex PCR assay. The immuneACCESS repertoire file appears here via TCRdb, limited to in-frame rearrangements. These files lack a portion of the clones; in checked studies, under half of the deficit traces to unresolved V genes, and the cause of the others is not known. The table for this sample lists some 2.4 million clones; over 85% of them were counted only once. Of the sample, 0.36% falls within the top ten clones. Source material: naive CD4+ T cells from PBMCs. The label giving this sample's cell subset or site can be read as: CD45RA+ positively selected. The receptor source for this set is a man between 18 and 29 years old in good health. Some clones in this sample may be carry-over from other donors' samples.

The chain combines TRBV15 with TRBJ2-5, with 11 bases identical to TRBD2. Germline trimming cut 2 bases from V and 0 bases from J; bases unmatched to any gene: 14. The length of the CDR3 is 20 residues. Germline V lookup: CDR1 LNHNV, CDR2 YYDKDF (reference sequence). The CDR3 region is CATSRSQSRRTSGYQETQYF. As DNA, the CDR3 is TGTGCCACCAGCAGATCTCAGTCGCGACGGACTAGCGGGTACCAAGAGACCCAGTACTTC. Looking up the rest from reference TRBV15 and TRBJ2-5 gives the full variable domain: DAMVIQNPRYQVTQFGKPVTLSCSQTLNHNVMYWYQQKSSQAPKLLFHYYDKDFNNEADTPDNFQSRRPNTSFCFLDIRSPGLGDTAMYLCATSRSQSRRTSGYQETQYFGPGTRLLVL.

The chain links TRBV5-1 to TRBJ2-7; 7 nucleotides agree with TRBD2. The length of the CDR3 is 19 residues. Per germline, CDR1 SGHRS and CDR2 YFSETQ. The J segment lost 3 bases and the V segment lost 0 bases, leaving 18 bases of the junction unmatched. The chain's CDR3 is CASSLALEGMAGESYEQYF. In nucleotides, the CDR3 is TGCGCCAGCAGCTTGGCCCTAGAGGGAATGGCGGGAGAAAGCTACGAGCAGTACTTC.